This T cell receptor (beta chain) stems from a study of cytomegalovirus exposure and HLA in healthy donors. The PCR was carried out with 60 Vbeta primers and 13 Jbeta primers. The assay was immunoSEQ multiplex PCR, and TCRdb's table has in-frame clones only and misses some. Among roughly 190,000 clones, over 70% were seen once, and the ten largest hold 3% to 3.5%. Germline CDR1 and CDR2: SGHTA and FQGTGA. There are 17 residues in the CDR3. The V end was cut by 5 bases, the J end by 3 bases, with 22 bases between. This rearrangement joins TRBV7-3 to TRBJ1-2; maybe TRBD1 (6 bases). Sequencing was done on a sample of PBMCs. The receptor comes from a female donor in good health and CMV-seronegative. CDR3 in amino acids: CASSAAGGAGVDYGYTF. CDR3 DNA sequence: TGTGCCAGCAGCGCTGCGGGGGGGGCAGGGGTTGACTATGGCTACACCTTC.